The 29 T cell receptor beta chains listed next were all sequenced from one sample in a study of chemoradiotherapy in HPV16-positive cancers. The table came from immunoSEQ multiplex PCR; TCRdb's copy has only in-frame clones and leaves some out. The table records about 15,000 clones, around four fifths of them present only once. The material was obtained from a patient who underwent chemoradiotherapy. These receptors were obtained from a human donor with HPV-associated anogenital cancer.

V usage is TRBV9 and J usage is TRBJ2-3; D is unclear. Trimming cost V 3 bases and J 6 bases, with 11 bases left between them. From germline, CDR1 is SGDLS and CDR2 YYNGEE. The CDR3 has 13 amino acids. In DNA, the CDR3 is TGTGCCAGCAGCGCCCCAGCACTGGATACGCAGTATTTT. Its protein is CASSAPALDTQYF. The full variable domain, its missing parts supplied by reference TRBV9 and TRBJ2-3, is DSGVTQTPKHLITATGQRVTLRCSPRSGDLSVYWYQQSLDQGLQFLIQYYNGEERAKGNILERFSAQQFPDLHSELNLSSLELGDSALYFCASSAPALDTQYFGPGTRLTVL.

This chain links TRBV7-9 with TRBJ1-1; tentative D call: TRBD1 (5 bases). The CDR3 length is 12 residues. The germline V gene encodes CDR1 SEHNR and CDR2 FQNEAQ (reference sequence). Trimming shortened V by 4 bases and J by 7 bases, and 10 bases separated the two germline ends. DNA for the CDR3: TGTGCCAGCAGCTCCCCAAGGGGTGAAGCTTTCTTT. Translated, it gives CASSSPRGEAFF. Full variable domain (missing parts from reference TRBV7-9 and TRBJ1-1): DTGVSQNPRHKITKRGQNVTFRCDPISEHNRLYWYRQTLGQGPEFLTYFQNEAQLEKSRLLSDRFSAERPKGSFSTLEIQRTEQGDSAMYLCASSSPRGEAFFGQGTRLTVV.

The chain joins TRBV7-3 to TRBJ1-1, with 9 bases aligning to TRBD1. The CDR3 is 18 residues long. Germline assignment: CDR1 SGHTA and CDR2 FQGTGA. The V segment lost 1 base and the J segment 5 bases; nucleotides outside the gene matches: 14. CDR3 nucleotides: TGTGCCAGCAGCTTAAGGGCGGTCACAGGGGGCAGGTTGACTGAAGCTTTCTTT. Protein sequence: CASSLRAVTGGRLTEAFF.

This clone was observed a handful of times. V usage is TRBV6-1 and J usage is TRBJ2-1; 7 bases agree with TRBD1. After removal of 8 bases from V and 3 bases from J, the junction contained 4 bases not matched to a gene. There are 13 residues in the CDR3. Per germline, CDR1 MNHNS and CDR2 SASEGT. CDR3 coding DNA: TGTGCCAGCGAGAGGACAGGCTACAATGAGCAGTTCTTC. Translation gives CASERTGYNEQFF.

The V and J genes are TRBV30 and TRBJ2-1; TRBD1 might be the D (7 bases). The germline gives CDR1 GTSNPN, CDR2 SVGIG (reference sequence). Trimming stripped 5 bases from V and 2 bases from J, with 10 bases between. This CDR3 has 13 amino acids. DNA of the CDR3: TGTGCCTGGTCCAGGGGGGCCTACAATGAGCAGTTCTTC. Translation gives CAWSRGAYNEQFF.

The rearrangement uses TRBV25-1 and TRBJ1-4, with D tentatively TRBD1 (6 bases). This CDR3 comprises 16 residues. V lost 6 bases, J lost 7 bases, and 21 bases lay in between. Per the germline V gene, CDR1 is MGHDK and CDR2 is SYGVNS. CDR3 sequence reads: CASRLAGGGRSEKLFF. CDR3 coding DNA: TGTGCCAGCAGGCTTGCGGGCGGGGGGCGAAGTGAAAAACTGTTTTTT. Using reference TRBV25-1 and TRBJ1-4 for the parts outside the CDR3, the full variable domain is EADIYQTPRYLVIGTGKKITLECSQTMGHDKMYWYQQDPGMELHLIHYSYGVNSTEKGDLSSESTVSRIRTEHFPLTLESARPSHTSQYLCASRLAGGGRSEKLFFGSGTQLSVL.

The rearrangement uses TRBV5-1 and TRBJ1-4; 9 positions match TRBD1. The CDR3 consists of 14 residues. V shed 4 bases and J 8 bases; nucleotides not matched to a gene: 6. Looked up from germline, CDR1 is SGHRS and CDR2 is YFSETQ. CDR3 residues: CASSIRQGGEKLFF. In DNA, the CDR3 is TGCGCCAGCAGCATAAGACAGGGGGGCGAAAAACTGTTTTTT.

CDR3 nucleotides: TGTGCCAGCAGTGAGGGTTCGACCCCAGAGACCCAGTACTTC. This gives the protein CASSEGSTPETQYF. The chain has TRBV6-1 and TRBJ2-5; D unclear. This CDR3 has 14 residues. Germline V gene lookup returns CDR1 MNHNS and CDR2 SASEGT. Trimming left V 3 bases short and J 4 bases short, with 12 bases between.

This clone has just a few counts. J is TRBJ1-4 and V is TRBV4-1; no clear D. Germline CDR1 reads MGHRA; CDR2 reads YSYEKL. The CDR3 length is 17 residues. Trimming pared 1 base from V and 0 bases from J, leaving 12 bases between. The CDR3 sequence: CASSQVSAYATNEKLFF. In DNA, the CDR3 is TGCGCCAGCAGCCAAGTCTCAGCTTATGCAACTAATGAAAAACTGTTTTTT.

This clone turned up a few times. In DNA form, the CDR3 reads TGTGCCAGCAGCCCCGGGGGTCCCGGGGAGCTGTTTTTT. Translation: CASSPGGPGELFF. The V call is TRBV2, the J call TRBJ2-2; possible D gene TRBD2, 6 bases. Trimming took 6 bases from V and 6 from J, leaving 11 bases between them. The length of the CDR3 is 13 residues. Germline lookup yields CDR1 SNHLY and CDR2 FYNNEI.

The chain links TRBV7-9 to TRBJ2-7; D might be TRBD2 (5 bases). CDR3 length: 12 residues. Germline CDR1 and CDR2: SEHNR and FQNEAQ (reference sequence). V lost 4 bases and J 6 bases, leaving 10 bases between the germline ends. This CDR3 is CASSSGRGEQYF. CDR3 sequence (DNA): TGTGCCAGCAGCTCGGGTCGGGGCGAGCAGTACTTC.

The chain has TRBV7-3 and TRBJ2-2; 7 bases fit TRBD2. The V segment lost 3 bases and the J segment 8 bases; nucleotides outside the gene matches: 3. The CDR3 has 13 amino acids. CDR1 is SGHTA and CDR2 is FQGTGA in the germline V gene. The CDR3 DNA is TGTGCCAGCAGCTTGGGAGGGAAGGGGGAGCTGTTTTTT. Amino acids: CASSLGGKGELFF.

The V gene is TRBV11-2, the J gene TRBJ1-1, with D uncertain. V lost 5 bases, J lost 13 bases, and 17 bases lay in between. The CDR3 loop spans 12 amino acids. CDR1 is SGHAT and CDR2 is FQNNGV in the germline V gene. CDR3 sequence reads: CASSNGPRLDFF. The CDR3 bases are TGTGCCAGCAGCAACGGGCCCCGGCTGGATTTCTTT.

The rearrangement links TRBV7-2 to TRBJ2-5, with TRBD2 identical over 12 bases. After removal of 5 bases from V and 5 bases from J, the junction contained 6 bases not matched to a gene. CDR1 and CDR2 (germline): SGHTA, FQGNSA. The CDR3 has 15 amino acids. The CDR3 region has the DNA TGTGCCAGCAGCCTGACTAGCGGGGGAGGGGAGACCCAGTACTTC. As protein: CASSLTSGGGETQYF.

J is TRBJ1-3 and V is TRBV6-6; D remains unclear. This CDR3 comprises 14 residues. Looked up from germline, CDR1 is MNHNY and CDR2 is SVGAGI (reference sequence). Deletions cut 4 bases from V and 2 bases from J, with 9 bases between. Written as DNA, the CDR3 is TGTGCCAGCAGTTGGGCGGGGACTGGAAACACCATATATTTT. This gives the protein CASSWAGTGNTIYF.

The V and J genes are TRBV5-4 and TRBJ1-1; D may be TRBD1 (6 bases). Germline V gene data show CDR1 as SGHNT and CDR2 as YYREEE (reference sequence). The CDR3 sequence is 15 residues long. The ends were cut back, 3 bases at V and 3 bases at J, with 15 bases in the middle. The CDR3, as DNA: TGTGCCAGCAGCTGGGGGGGCGTTCGTCACACTGAAGCTTTCTTT. Its translation: CASSWGGVRHTEAFF.

In DNA form, the CDR3 reads TGTGCCAGCACAAAACCCGCCGGGTTTGGCTACACCTTC. This encodes CASTKPAGFGYTF. The chain recombines TRBV5-6 with TRBJ1-2, with D unresolved. Germline CDR1 reads SGHDT; CDR2 reads YYEEEE. V was trimmed by 6 bases and J by 7 bases, leaving 16 bases between them. This CDR3 comprises 13 residues.

The rearrangement links TRBV9 to TRBJ1-3, with no clear D. V lost 2 bases, J lost 0 bases, and 9 bases lay in between. In germline, CDR1 is SGDLS, CDR2 YYNGEE. The CDR3 contains 15 residues. CDR3 loop: CASSVSAHSGNTIYF. CDR3 DNA sequence: TGTGCCAGCAGCGTTTCTGCACACTCTGGAAACACCATATATTTT.

The genes are TRBV11-2 and TRBJ2-1; 9 bases align to TRBD1. V was pared by 5 bases and J by 5 bases, with 7 bases of the junction left unmatched. The germline gives CDR1 SGHAT, CDR2 FQNNGV. This CDR3 is 15 amino acids long. CDR3 bases: TGTGCCAGCAGCCGGACCGGGACAGGGCACAATGAGCAGTTCTTC. Translating it yields CASSRTGTGHNEQFF. The full variable domain, rest sourced from reference TRBV11-2 and TRBJ2-1, is EAGVAQSPRYKIIEKRQSVAFWCNPISGHATLYWYQQILGQGPKLLIQFQNNGVVDDSQLPKDRFSAERLKGVDSTLKIQPAKLEDSAVYLCASSRTGTGHNEQFFGPGTRLTVL.

The chain joins TRBV7-3 to TRBJ2-1; 8 bases agree with TRBD2. The CDR3 runs 15 residues. The V segment lost 3 bases and the J segment 7 bases; nucleotides outside the gene matches: 8. Germline V gives CDR1 SGHTA, CDR2 FQGTGA. CDR3 protein: CASSFSGDKGNEQFF. CDR3 in DNA: TGTGCCAGCAGCTTTAGCGGGGATAAGGGGAATGAGCAGTTCTTC.

This clone was counted a single time. The rearrangement links TRBV5-6 to TRBJ1-1; a weak D match, TRBD1 (5 bases). V shed 5 bases and J shed 1 base, with 12 bases lying between them. The CDR3 is 14 amino acids. Per germline, CDR1 SGHDT and CDR2 YYEEEE. The chain's CDR3 is CASSLGEANTEAFF. The CDR3 DNA reads as TGTGCCAGCAGTTTAGGGGAGGCGAACACTGAAGCTTTCTTT.

This rearrangement joins TRBV30 to TRBJ2-7, with a weak D call TRBD2 (6 bases). Germline CDR1 and CDR2: GTSNPN and SVGIG (reference sequence). The germline V and J ends were trimmed by 5 bases and 0 bases, with 17 bases remaining between them. CDR3 length: 15 residues. The CDR3 protein is CAWGGGRLSSYEQYF. The DNA of the CDR3 is TGTGCCTGGGGGGGAGGAAGGCTTAGCTCCTACGAGCAGTACTTC.

The chain combines TRBV11-3 with TRBJ2-1, with 10 bases that match TRBD1. V lost 5 bases to trimming and J lost 3 bases; unmatched junction nucleotides: 7. This CDR3 spans 16 amino acids. The germline gives CDR1 SGHNT, CDR2 YENEEA. The CDR3 coding sequence is TGTGCCAGCAGCCAAACCCGGACAGGGGGCTACAATGAGCAGTTCTTC. Protein product: CASSQTRTGGYNEQFF.

The gene calls are TRBV28 and TRBJ1-2, with 7 nucleotides matching TRBD1. CDR1 MDHEN and CDR2 SYDVKM come from the germline V gene. V dropped 6 bases and J dropped 2; count of bases not matched to a gene: 12. The CDR3 is 16 residues long. CDR3 bases: TGTGCCAGCAGGTACAGGGGCGGGGGGGCGAACTATGGCTACACCTTC. This gives the protein CASRYRGGGANYGYTF.

The rearrangement joins TRBV7-2 to TRBJ2-5, with D hard to call. Looked up from germline, CDR1 is SGHTA and CDR2 is FQGNSA. The V gene lost 1 base and the J gene lost 5 bases, with 8 bases spanning the gap. CDR3 size: 13 residues. Here the CDR3 reads CASSLESEETQYF. The CDR3 DNA sequence: TGTGCCAGCAGCTTAGAGTCGGAGGAGACCCAGTACTTC.

This clone occurred once. This chain joins TRBV11-3 and TRBJ2-5, with D perhaps being TRBD1 or TRBD2 (5 bases each). The CDR3 has 14 amino acids. Trimming stripped 6 bases from V and 4 bases from J, with 15 bases between. From germline, CDR1 is SGHNT and CDR2 YENEEA. The CDR3 region is CASSRDDRIETQYF. The CDR3 DNA is TGTGCCAGCAGTCGGGATGACAGAATAGAGACCCAGTACTTC.

The table lists this clone with a count of one. This chain connects TRBV10-3 to TRBJ2-5; the match to TRBD2 covers 9 bases. After removal of 5 bases from V and 2 bases from J, the junction contained 6 bases not matched to a gene. Germline V gene sequence: CDR1 ENHRY, CDR2 SYGVKD. The CDR3 runs to 15 residues. As DNA, the CDR3 is TGTGCCATCAGTCAAGGACTAGCGCAACAAGAGACCCAGTACTTC. Protein product: CAISQGLAQQETQYF.

V usage is TRBV5-5 and J usage is TRBJ1-2, with D unresolved. V was cut by 1 base and J by 13 bases, with 23 bases left in between. CDR1 and CDR2 from the germline V gene are SGHKS and YYEKEE (reference sequence). CDR3 length: 15 residues. The CDR3 region is CASSLSPQPLIGCTF. The CDR3 bases are TGTGCCAGCAGCTTGTCTCCCCAACCCCTTATCGGGTGCACCTTC.

The V and J genes are TRBV10-3 and TRBJ1-2; D remains unclear. In germline, CDR1 is ENHRY, CDR2 SYGVKD. CDR3 size: 14 residues. V gave up 2 bases and J gave up 2 bases, with 9 bases separating them. The CDR3 region is CAISEAAPNYGYTF. CDR3 bases: TGTGCCATCAGTGAGGCCGCGCCCAACTATGGCTACACCTTC.